Sequencing of this T cell receptor beta chain was carried out in a study of STAT5B mutations in CD4+ large granular lymphocyte leukemia (dated by TCRdb to between 2021 and 2024). At the level of the whole study: Among healthy controls, the CDR3 'QG' motif was associated with a particular HLA allele. The purity of purified fractions was confirmed by flow cytometry on FACSCanto II or FACSVerse to exceed 95% among lymphocytes. TCRbeta repertoires of CD4+ T-cell large granular lymphocyte leukemia patients were compared with those of healthy blood donors. What the study reported, not specific to this receptor: Main leukemic clonotypes were private to each patient, although under 30% appeared at low frequency in other patients' non-leukemic repertoires. The data were not HLA-matched, and the relatively small sample size could explain the higher clonality seen in CD4+ compared with CD8+ T-LGLL. CD4-sorted patient repertoires appeared more clonal than healthy CD4+ repertoires, and this difference persisted after removing the putative leukemic clones. TRBV06-family usage was enriched among the top patient clones (8/27) compared with healthy controls (2/35).

TCRbeta rearrangements were sequenced from genomic DNA using the immunoSEQ assay at survey resolution. For the original study's pipeline: In the TCR sequencing data, the lowest productive clonotype frequency that could be detected was 2.59 x 10-5. Only productive TCRbeta rearrangements, defined as complete and in-frame sequences, were included in the analyses. The clonality of each sample was calculated as Simpson clonality in the immunoSEQ Analyzer version 3.0. Based on frequency, clones were grouped as very rare, small, medium, large (1-20%) or hyperexpanded (>20%). Generation probabilities were estimated with OLGA 1.2.3, V-gene circos plots were made with VDJtools, specificities were searched in VDJdb, and CDR3 motifs were identified with GLIPH. Not all clones reach the TCRdb copy of this immuneACCESS table, which keeps in-frame sequences only. Checked studies attribute under half of the gap to unresolved V genes and leave the rest unexplained. V, J and clone size derive from that table, while D and trimming were established from the DNA sequence. For this sample the table gives over 30,000 clones, of which around 76% were detected only once. The ten biggest clones cover 7.1% of the sample.

Reading the germline V gene gives CDR1 KGHSH and CDR2 LQKENI. The cysteine opens and the phenylalanine closes a CDR3 of 18 amino acids. Only the CDR3 region is kept as DNA, spanning 54 bases read in frame from base 1. Here V drops 3 bases and J drops 3 bases, and the junction holds 15 bases not matched to any gene. This clone was observed once. Its recognized antigen is unknown. No much larger clone is present one base from it, and per-base qualities are unavailable. Buffy coats from under 40 blood donors, supplied by the Finnish Red Cross blood service, were used as healthy controls. All TCR-sequenced material derived from peripheral blood: patient blood samples and healthy donor buffy coats. Ficoll-Hypaque gradient centrifugation was used to isolate peripheral blood mononuclear cells. For the healthy controls, CD4+ cells were obtained from buffy coats by magnetic purification. Genomic DNA was extracted using the Gentra Puregene Cell and Tissue kit, and a Qubit 2.0 fluorometer was used to quantify it.

The rearrangement combines TRBV18 with TRBJ2-7, and 9 bases in between align with TRBD2. Input material: CD4+ T cells from blood buffy coats. The TCR was taken from a human donor in good health. The CDR3 corresponds to CASSPVGSGSGFLYEQYF. The DNA sequence is given as TGTGCCAGCTCACCGGTCGGTAGCGGGAGTGGTTTCCTCTACGAGCAGTACTTC.